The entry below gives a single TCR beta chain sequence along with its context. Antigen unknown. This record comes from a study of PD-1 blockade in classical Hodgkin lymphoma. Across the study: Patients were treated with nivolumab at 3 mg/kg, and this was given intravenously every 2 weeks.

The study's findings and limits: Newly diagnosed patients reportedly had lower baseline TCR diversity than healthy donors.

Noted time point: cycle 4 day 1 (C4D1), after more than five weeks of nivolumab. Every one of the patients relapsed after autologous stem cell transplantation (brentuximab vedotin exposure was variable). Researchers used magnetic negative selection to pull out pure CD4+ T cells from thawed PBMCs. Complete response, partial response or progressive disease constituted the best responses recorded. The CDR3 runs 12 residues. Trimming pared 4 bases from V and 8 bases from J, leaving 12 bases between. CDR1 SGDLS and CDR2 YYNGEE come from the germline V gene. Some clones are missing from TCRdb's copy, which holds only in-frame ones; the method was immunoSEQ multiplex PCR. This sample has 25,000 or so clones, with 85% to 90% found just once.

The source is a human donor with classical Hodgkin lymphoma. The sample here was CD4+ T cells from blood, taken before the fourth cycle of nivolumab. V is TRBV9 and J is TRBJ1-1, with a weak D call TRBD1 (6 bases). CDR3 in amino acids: CASSTSDREAFF. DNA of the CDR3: TGTGCCAGCAGCACCTCGGACAGAGAAGCTTTCTTT.